This is a list of T cell receptor beta chains from one sample in a study of T cell responses to AZD1222 COVID-19 vaccine. Using immunoSEQ multiplex PCR, the repertoire was profiled, and TCRdb retains in-frame clones only, with some absent. The data hold over 150,000 clones, with around nine tenths observed a single time. Specimen: peripheral blood, collected 28 days after the second AZD1222 dose. The receptors stem from an adult who received the AZD1222 COVID-19 vaccine. Both conserved end residues are trimmed from each CDR3. Clone size is shown for a subset of rows, as once, few, many or a class of expanded clone.

cdr3_aa: ASSYSMTDVTPLH
v_call: TRBV6-5
cdr3_length: 13
j_call: TRBJ1-6
clone_size: .

cdr3_aa: ASSLTLGATYEQY
v_call: TRBV7-8
cdr3_length: 13
j_call: TRBJ2-7
clone_size: .

cdr3_aa: ASSLAYTTRAYEQY
v_call: TRBV7-8
cdr3_length: 14
j_call: TRBJ2-7
clone_size: .

cdr3_aa: SASSPNRVIFVGGYT
v_call: TRBV20-1
cdr3_length: 15
j_call: TRBJ1-2
clone_size: .

cdr3_aa: ASSLKVSYEQY
v_call: TRBV5-1
cdr3_length: 11
j_call: TRBJ2-7
clone_size: once

cdr3_aa: ASSSRVANTEAF
v_call: TRBV2
cdr3_length: 12
j_call: TRBJ1-1
clone_size: .

cdr3_aa: ASSPILLADNEQF
v_call: TRBV18
cdr3_length: 13
j_call: TRBJ2-1
clone_size: .

cdr3_aa: ASSPNRPPGNTIY
v_call: TRBV7-8
cdr3_length: 13
j_call: TRBJ1-3
clone_size: .

cdr3_aa: ASSPGQGDEKLF
v_call: TRBV5-5
cdr3_length: 12
j_call: TRBJ1-4
clone_size: .

cdr3_aa: ASRAQWGNEQF
v_call: TRBV6-5
cdr3_length: 11
j_call: TRBJ2-1
clone_size: .

cdr3_aa: ASSLIGQEILAPQH
v_call: TRBV6-6
cdr3_length: 14
j_call: TRBJ1-5
clone_size: once

cdr3_aa: ASSPGVDGYEQY
v_call: TRBV4-1
cdr3_length: 12
j_call: TRBJ2-7
clone_size: .

cdr3_aa: ASGSDMNTEAF
v_call: TRBV5-1
cdr3_length: 11
j_call: TRBJ1-1
clone_size: .

cdr3_aa: ASSQDRNSGNTIY
v_call: TRBV5-5
cdr3_length: 13
j_call: TRBJ1-3
clone_size: .

cdr3_aa: ASTSRGSYEQY
v_call: TRBV7-8
cdr3_length: 11
j_call: TRBJ2-7
clone_size: .

cdr3_aa: ASSQFADSGNTIY
v_call: TRBV4-1
cdr3_length: 13
j_call: TRBJ1-3
clone_size: .

cdr3_aa: ASSLPHGEGNTEAF
v_call: TRBV4-1
cdr3_length: 14
j_call: TRBJ1-1
clone_size: .

cdr3_aa: ASSLMRAVDTQY
v_call: TRBV7-2
cdr3_length: 12
j_call: TRBJ2-3
clone_size: .

cdr3_aa: ASSPPYS
v_call: TRBV3-1/TRBV3-2
cdr3_length: 7
j_call: TRBJ1-2
clone_size: few

cdr3_aa: ASRGPGLAQYEQF
v_call: TRBV6-6
cdr3_length: 13
j_call: TRBJ2-1
clone_size: .

cdr3_aa: ASSGRQGPMNTEAF
v_call: TRBV2
cdr3_length: 14
j_call: TRBJ1-1
clone_size: .

cdr3_aa: ASSQGLADYNEQF
v_call: TRBV6-4
cdr3_length: 13
j_call: TRBJ2-1
clone_size: .

cdr3_aa: ASSQVGWGLETQY
v_call: TRBV4-1
cdr3_length: 13
j_call: TRBJ2-5
clone_size: .

cdr3_aa: ASSQYQGAQGYT
v_call: TRBV3-1/TRBV3-2
cdr3_length: 12
j_call: TRBJ1-2
clone_size: .

cdr3_aa: ASSLDTGNTEAF
v_call: TRBV27
cdr3_length: 12
j_call: TRBJ1-1
clone_size: .

cdr3_aa: ASSSPPPGLAGGFTDTQY
v_call: TRBV7-8
cdr3_length: 18
j_call: TRBJ2-3
clone_size: few

cdr3_aa: ASSQGGPGRQPQH
v_call: TRBV3-1/TRBV3-2
cdr3_length: 13
j_call: TRBJ1-5
clone_size: .

cdr3_aa: ASSSGAYEQY
v_call: TRBV19
cdr3_length: 10
j_call: TRBJ2-7
clone_size: .

cdr3_aa: ASSLGGKETQY
v_call: TRBV5-1
cdr3_length: 11
j_call: TRBJ2-5
clone_size: .

cdr3_aa: ASSLEGLSNYGYT
v_call: TRBV5-4
cdr3_length: 13
j_call: TRBJ1-2
clone_size: .

cdr3_aa: AIRASATYNEQF
v_call: TRBV10-3
cdr3_length: 12
j_call: TRBJ2-1
clone_size: .